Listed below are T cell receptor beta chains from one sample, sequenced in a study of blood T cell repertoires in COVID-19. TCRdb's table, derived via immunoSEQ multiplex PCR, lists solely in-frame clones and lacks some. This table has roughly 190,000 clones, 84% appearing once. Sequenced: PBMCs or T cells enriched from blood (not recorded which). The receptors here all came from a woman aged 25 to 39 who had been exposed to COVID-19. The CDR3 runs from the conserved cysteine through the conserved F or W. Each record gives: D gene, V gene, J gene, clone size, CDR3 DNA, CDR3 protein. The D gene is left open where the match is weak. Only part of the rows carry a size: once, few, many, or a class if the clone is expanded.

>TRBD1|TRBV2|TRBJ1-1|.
TGTGCCAGCAGTGAGGACGGACAGGGGGGAGGTGAAGCTTTCTTT
CASSEDGQGGGEAFF
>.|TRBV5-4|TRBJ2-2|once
TGTGCCAGCAGCTCCCGACAGGTAAACGCCGGGGAGCTGTTTTTT
CASSSRQVNAGELFF
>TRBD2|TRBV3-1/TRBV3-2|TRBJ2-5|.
TGTGCCAGCAGCCAAATGGGACCCGTAGCGGGGCGGGGGGATAAACATTGGACCCAGTACTTC
CASSQMGPVAGRGDKHWTQYF
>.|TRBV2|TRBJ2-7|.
TGTGCCAGCAGGAAAGAACGGGACACCTCCTACGAGCAGTACTTC
CASRKERDTSYEQYF
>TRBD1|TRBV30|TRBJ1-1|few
TGTGCCTGGTCGGACAGGGGCACTGAAGCTTTCTTT
CAWSDRGTEAFF
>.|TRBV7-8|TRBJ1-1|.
TGTGCCAGCAGCTTAGGAGACGGGGTAAACACTGAAGCTTTCTTT
CASSLGDGVNTEAFF
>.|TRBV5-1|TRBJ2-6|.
TGCGCCAGCAGCTTGGGGGGGCTGGTTGGGGCCAACGTCCTGACTTTC
CASSLGGLVGANVLTF
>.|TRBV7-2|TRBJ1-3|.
TGTGCCAGCAGCCTCCTGGGGGCGGGAAACACCATATATTTT
CASSLLGAGNTIYF
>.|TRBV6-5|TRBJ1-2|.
TGTGCCAGCAGGGGCGGGGCAGGTGTCAACTATGGCTACACCTTC
CASRGGAGVNYGYTF
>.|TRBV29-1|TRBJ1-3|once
TGCAGCGTTTCTAACAGGAGAAGAAACACCATATATTTT
CSVSNRRRNTIYF
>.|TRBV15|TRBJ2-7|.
TGTGCCACCAGCAGAGAACCCGGACTGAACTACGAGCAGTACTTC
CATSREPGLNYEQYF